This T cell receptor beta chain was recovered during a study of CD8 T cells in ankylosing spondylitis. General study findings and limits: Significantly higher representation of disease-linked clones was reported for matched ankylosing spondylitis synovial fluid. Fewer than ten highly homologous variants made up a TCR beta motif, and this motif appeared characteristic of ankylosing spondylitis blood.

This clonotype has just a few counts. Its antigen is unidentified. One entry per CDR3 protein, called by TCRdb with MiXCR from the 5' RACE reads. The sample lists roughly 150,000 distinct CDR3 sequences; around a third were seen once. The V gene lost 3 bases and the J gene lost 3 bases, with 8 bases spanning the gap. The CDR3 is made up of 13 amino acids. This TCR was recovered from a male donor with ankylosing spondylitis. The rearrangement uses TRBV12-3 or TRBV12-4 and TRBJ1-1; D is unresolved. Sequencing was performed on synovial fluid, either unsorted or a sorted T cell fraction (not recorded which). The CDR3 loop reads CASSLEADTEAFF. The CDR3 DNA sequence: TGTGCCAGCAGTTTGGAGGCAGACACTGAAGCTTTCTTT.